This T cell receptor beta chain was recovered during a study of T cell responses to AZD1222 COVID-19 vaccine. In the case of this clone: The target antigen is unknown.

V lost 1 base to trimming and J lost 4 bases, with 17 bases between them. Germline CDR1 is SGHNT and CDR2 is YENEEA. There are 17 residues in the CDR3. The protocol was immunoSEQ multiplex PCR, while the TCRdb copy is restricted to in-frame clones and leaves out a portion. The sample lists around 140,000 clones, more than 85% seen once, with over 7.5% in the top ten. Study-level points and caveats: The study found Spike-specific TCR breadth and depth rose after two AZD1222 doses. Across the whole spike, CD4 TCRs peaked at regions 160-218 and 743-854.

The chain links TRBV11-3 to TRBJ1-5, with a possible D match to TRBD1 (5 bases). This specimen consisted of peripheral blood, obtained on day 0 of AZD1222 vaccination. This TCR was recovered from an adult in good health. The CDR3 loop reads CASSLVSVGPLNQPQHF. CDR3 in DNA: TGTGCCAGCAGCTTAGTTTCCGTGGGGCCCCTTAATCAGCCCCAGCATTTT.